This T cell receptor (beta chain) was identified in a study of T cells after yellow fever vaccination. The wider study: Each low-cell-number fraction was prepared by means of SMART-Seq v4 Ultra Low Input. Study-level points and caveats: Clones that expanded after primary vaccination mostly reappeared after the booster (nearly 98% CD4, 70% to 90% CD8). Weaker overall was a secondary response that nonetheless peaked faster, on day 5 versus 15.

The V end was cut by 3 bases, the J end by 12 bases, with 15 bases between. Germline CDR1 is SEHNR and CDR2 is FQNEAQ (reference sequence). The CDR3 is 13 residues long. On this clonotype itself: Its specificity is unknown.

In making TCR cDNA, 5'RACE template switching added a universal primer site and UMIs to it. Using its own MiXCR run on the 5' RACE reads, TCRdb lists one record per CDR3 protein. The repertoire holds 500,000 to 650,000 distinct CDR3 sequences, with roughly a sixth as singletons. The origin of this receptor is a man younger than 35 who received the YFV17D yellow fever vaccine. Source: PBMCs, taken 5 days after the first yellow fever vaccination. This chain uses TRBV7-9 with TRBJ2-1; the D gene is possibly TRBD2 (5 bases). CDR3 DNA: TGTGCCAGCAGCTTTAGGGAGCGCGTGGTGCAGTTCTTC. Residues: CASSFRERVVQFF. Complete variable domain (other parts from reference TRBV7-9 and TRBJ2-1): DTGVSQNPRHKITKRGQNVTFRCDPISEHNRLYWYRQTLGQGPEFLTYFQNEAQLEKSRLLSDRFSAERPKGSFSTLEIQRTEQGDSAMYLCASSFRERVVQFFGPGTRLTVL.